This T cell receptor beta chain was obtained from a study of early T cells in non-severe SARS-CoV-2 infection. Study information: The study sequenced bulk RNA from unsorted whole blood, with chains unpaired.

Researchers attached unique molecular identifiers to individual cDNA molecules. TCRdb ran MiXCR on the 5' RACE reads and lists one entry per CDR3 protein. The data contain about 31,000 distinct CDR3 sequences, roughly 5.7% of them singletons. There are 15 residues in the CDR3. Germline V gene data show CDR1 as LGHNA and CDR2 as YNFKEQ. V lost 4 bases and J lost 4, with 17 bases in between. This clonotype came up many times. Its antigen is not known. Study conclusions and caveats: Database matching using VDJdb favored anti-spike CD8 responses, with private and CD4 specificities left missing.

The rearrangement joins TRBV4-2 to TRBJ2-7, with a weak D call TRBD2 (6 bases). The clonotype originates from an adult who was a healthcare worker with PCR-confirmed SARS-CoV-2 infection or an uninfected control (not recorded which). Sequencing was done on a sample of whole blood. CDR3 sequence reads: CASSREEGAKYEQYF. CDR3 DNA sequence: TGTGCCAGCAGCCGGGAGGAGGGAGCAAAGTACGAGCAGTACTTC.